Presented here are 21 T cell receptor beta chains from one specimen sequenced in a study of blood T cell repertoires in COVID-19. Repertoires were generated with immunoSEQ multiplex PCR, while TCRdb's copy carries only in-frame clones and drops some. The sample includes over 200,000 clones, more than 75% of them seen just once. Sequencing used peripheral blood. The receptor source for this set is a man aged 45-60 years with COVID-19, enrolled during active disease.

The rearrangement joins TRBV7-9 to TRBJ1-2; 7 nucleotides agree with TRBD1. Trimming cost V 1 base and J 2 bases; bases outside gene matches: 7. Germline-derived CDR1 and CDR2 are SEHNR and FQNEAQ (reference sequence). This CDR3 region has 16 residues. As DNA, the CDR3 is TGTGCCAGCAGCTTAGGACCGGGACAGACCAACTATGGCTACACCTTC. It is translated as CASSLGPGQTNYGYTF.

The gene calls are TRBV19 and TRBJ2-1; 9 bases match TRBD2. Germline V lookup: CDR1 LNHDA, CDR2 SQIVND (reference sequence). The V segment lost 3 bases and the J segment 9 bases; nucleotides outside the gene matches: 18. This CDR3 region has 18 residues. The CDR3 nucleotides are TGTGCCAGTAGTATCCCTTGGTCGGCGGGAGGGCCTTGGGCTGAGCAGTTCTTC. Protein: CASSIPWSAGGPWAEQFF.

This rearrangement joins TRBV4-2 to TRBJ1-2, with a possible D match to TRBD1 (6 bases). CDR3 length: 14 amino acids. The germline V gene encodes CDR1 LGHNA and CDR2 YNFKEQ. Trimming left V 0 bases short and J 2 bases short, with 7 bases between. CDR3 in amino acids: CASSQDRGNYGYTF. The CDR3 DNA reads as TGTGCCAGCAGCCAAGACAGGGGAAACTATGGCTACACCTTC.

The V gene is TRBV28, the J gene TRBJ2-7; D is possibly TRBD1 (6 bases). With 7 bases removed from V and 1 base from J, the gap between germline ends came to 8 bases. The CDR3 has 12 residues. Germline CDR1 and CDR2: MDHEN and SYDVKM. The CDR3 here is CASNRESYEQYF. Here the CDR3 DNA reads TGTGCCAGCAACAGGGAATCCTACGAGCAGTACTTC. Filled out from reference TRBV28 and TRBJ2-7, the complete variable domain reads DVKVTQSSRYLVKRTGEKVFLECVQDMDHENMFWYRQDPGLGLRLIYFSYDVKMKEKGDIPEGYSVSREKKERFSLILESASTNQTSMYLCASNRESYEQYFGPGTRLTVT.

This clone has just one count. This sequence joins TRBV6-6 and TRBJ2-3; 9 bases agree with TRBD2. The V gene's germline CDR1 is MNHNY and CDR2 SVGAGI (reference sequence). After removal of 6 bases from V and 6 bases from J, the junction contained 13 bases not matched to a gene. The CDR3 contains 16 residues. CDR3 coding DNA: TGTGCCAGCAGCTTGCCCCAAAGCGGGGGGAAGGATACGCAGTATTTT. Its translation is CASSLPQSGGKDTQYF.

The CDR3 bases are TGTGCCAGTAGCCGGGACAGGAGACAAGAGACCCAGTACTTC. Translating it yields CASSRDRRQETQYF. The chain joins TRBV19 to TRBJ2-5, with TRBD1 identical over 8 bases. The CDR3 is 14 amino acids. The V segment lost 6 bases and the J segment 2 bases; nucleotides outside the gene matches: 5. The germline V gene encodes CDR1 LNHDA and CDR2 SQIVND (reference sequence).

The genes are TRBV11-2 and TRBJ2-7, with D tentatively TRBD2 (6 bases). CDR1 is SGHAT and CDR2 is FQNNGV in the germline V gene. V lost 6 bases to trimming and J lost 8 bases, with 14 bases between them. This CDR3 spans 12 amino acids. The CDR3 DNA reads TGTGCCAGCAGTCCGAGGGCGGGACAGCAGTACTTC. Its translation is CASSPRAGQQYF.

This chain connects TRBV27 to TRBJ1-4; 8 bases map to TRBD1. Germline CDR1 and CDR2: MNHEY and SMNVEV (reference sequence). V shed 6 bases, J shed 0 bases, and the junction held 6 bases outside the gene matches. The CDR3 extends over 16 amino acids. In nucleotides, the CDR3 is TGTGCCAGCAGGCAGGGGGCCCTTACAACTAATGAAAAACTGTTTTTT. Its protein is CASRQGALTTNEKLFF.

J is TRBJ2-2 and V is TRBV24-1, with 8 bases that match TRBD2. CDR3 length: 15 residues. Germline CDR1 and CDR2: KGHDR and SFDVKD. V lost 4 bases and J lost 3; bases outside the gene matches: 3. For the CDR3, the DNA is TGTGCCACCAGTGACCCGGGGGGGGACACCGGGGAGCTGTTTTTT. It yields the protein CATSDPGGDTGELFF.

The genes are TRBV7-3 and TRBJ2-7; 9 nucleotides agree with TRBD1. This CDR3 spans 15 amino acids. V lost 1 base, J lost 0 bases, and 1 base stayed unmatched. Germline V CDR1 and CDR2: SGHTA, FQGTGA. This CDR3 is CASSLKGQGSYEQYF. In DNA form, the CDR3 reads TGTGCCAGCAGCTTAAAGGGACAGGGCTCCTACGAGCAGTACTTC. The full variable domain, completed using reference TRBV7-3 and TRBJ2-7, is GAGVSQTPSNKVTEKGKYVELRCDPISGHTALYWYRQSLGQGPEFLIYFQGTGAADDSGLPNDRFFAVRPEGSVSTLKIQRTERGDSAVYLCASSLKGQGSYEQYFGPGTRLTVT.

CDR3 loop: CASTRVTGGHIQYF. CDR3 nucleotide sequence: TGTGCCAGCACCAGAGTCACAGGGGGGCACATTCAGTACTTC. This rearrangement joins TRBV11-2 to TRBJ2-4; 8 nucleotides match TRBD1. Germline V gene data show CDR1 as SGHAT and CDR2 as FQNNGV. The CDR3 is 14 residues long. The V segment lost 7 bases and the J segment 8 bases; nucleotides outside the gene matches: 10. The whole variable domain, filled in from reference TRBV11-2 and TRBJ2-4, reads EAGVAQSPRYKIIEKRQSVAFWCNPISGHATLYWYQQILGQGPKLLIQFQNNGVVDDSQLPKDRFSAERLKGVDSTLKIQPAKLEDSAVYLCASTRVTGGHIQYFGAGTRLSVL.

This clone was counted a few times. This chain uses TRBV7-9 with TRBJ1-2; 9 bases fit TRBD1. The V and J ends lost 4 bases and 3 bases, in that order; junction bases with no gene match: 9. This CDR3 has 16 amino acids. CDR1 and CDR2 (germline): SEHNR, FQNEAQ (reference sequence). For the CDR3, the DNA is TGTGCCAGCAGCTCTCGGAGGGACAGGGCGGACTATGGCTACACCTTC. Encoded protein: CASSSRRDRADYGYTF.

This rearrangement joins TRBV5-5 to TRBJ2-5, with 9 bases aligning to TRBD2. The J segment lost 0 bases and the V segment lost 1 base, leaving 4 bases of the junction unmatched. Per germline, CDR1 SGHKS and CDR2 YYEKEE (reference sequence). CDR3 length: 16 residues. The CDR3: CASSLMTSGYQETQYF. DNA of the CDR3: TGTGCCAGCAGCTTGATGACTAGCGGATACCAAGAGACCCAGTACTTC.

This chain joins TRBV7-9 and TRBJ2-7; the D gene is possibly TRBD2 (5 bases). Germline V gene lookup returns CDR1 SEHNR and CDR2 FQNEAQ (reference sequence). The CDR3 runs to 15 residues. The germline V and J ends were trimmed by 3 bases and 0 bases, with 12 bases remaining between them. The CDR3 spells CASSFGSASSYEQYF. In DNA, the CDR3 is TGTGCCAGCAGCTTTGGTAGCGCGAGCTCCTACGAGCAGTACTTC.

This clone has only one observation. This rearrangement joins TRBV11-2 to TRBJ2-7, with D perhaps matching TRBD2 (5 bases). Germline loops: CDR1 SGHAT, CDR2 FQNNGV. V was pared by 3 bases and J by 7 bases, with 13 bases between. This CDR3 spans 13 amino acids. The CDR3 here is CASSFSRTGEQYF. CDR3 sequence (DNA): TGTGCCAGCAGCTTCTCCCGGACGGGGGAGCAGTACTTC.

This clone came up once. This chain uses TRBV18 with TRBJ2-2, with 9 bases matching TRBD1. CDR3 length equals 16 residues. V was clipped by 2 bases and J by 4 bases; unmatched bases: 5. Germline V lookup: CDR1 KGHSH, CDR2 LQKENI. CDR3 DNA sequence: TGTGCCAGCTCACCAACCGGGACAGGGCGCACCGGGGAGCTGTTTTTT. Protein sequence: CASSPTGTGRTGELFF.

The genes are TRBV14 and TRBJ2-3, with a weak D call TRBD2 (5 bases). V lost 6 bases and J lost 4, with 8 bases in between. Germline V lookup: CDR1 SGHDN, CDR2 FVKESK. The CDR3 covers 12 residues. In DNA form, the CDR3 reads TGTGCCAGCAGTCGGGATGCAGATACGCAGTATTTT. Amino acids: CASSRDADTQYF.

The genes are TRBV5-6 and TRBJ1-4, with 7 bases matching TRBD1. Per germline, CDR1 SGHDT and CDR2 YYEEEE. CDR3 length: 17 residues. Trimming cost V 3 bases and J 7 bases; bases outside gene matches: 15. CDR3 protein: CASSSTGLGLMGEKLFF. CDR3 DNA: TGTGCCAGCAGCTCGACAGGGCTTGGGCTCATGGGTGAAAAACTGTTTTTT.

The chain employs TRBV7-9 and TRBJ2-7; D not resolved. The CDR3 is 14 amino acids. V shed 3 bases and J shed 2 bases, with 11 bases lying between them. Germline CDR1 is SEHNR and CDR2 is FQNEAQ (reference sequence). DNA of the CDR3: TGTGCCAGCAGCTTTTCCAACAGTGCCTACGAGCAGTACTTC. This sequence encodes CASSFSNSAYEQYF.

This chain joins TRBV5-5 and TRBJ2-3, with D perhaps matching TRBD2 (6 bases). With 2 bases removed from V and 5 bases from J, the gap between germline ends came to 12 bases. Per germline, CDR1 SGHKS and CDR2 YYEKEE (reference sequence). This CDR3 comprises 14 residues. The CDR3 is CASSLQTGVDTQYF. Written as DNA, the CDR3 is TGTGCCAGCAGCTTACAGACGGGGGTAGATACGCAGTATTTT.

The chain uses TRBV5-1 and TRBJ2-3, with TRBD2 matching over 9 bases. Trimming at V came to 6 bases and at J to 0 bases, leaving 5 bases not matched to a gene. CDR3 length equals 15 residues. The germline CDR1 and CDR2 sequences are SGHRS and YFSETQ. In DNA form, the CDR3 reads TGCGCCAGCAATGCCCTAGCGGGAAGCACAGATACGCAGTATTTT. Amino acid sequence: CASNALAGSTDTQYF.